A single sample is the source of the 5 T cell receptor beta chains below, sequenced in a study of blood T cell repertoires in COVID-19. TCRdb's table, derived via immunoSEQ multiplex PCR, lists solely in-frame clones and lacks some. The top ten hold approximately 3.3% of the sample, which has approximately 240,000 clones, approximately 87% seen once. Sequencing was done on a sample of PBMCs or T cells enriched from blood (not recorded which). Receptor source: a woman aged 45-60 years in a cohort exposed to, infected with or recovered from COVID-19 (not recorded which).

For the CDR3, the DNA is TGCGCCAGCAGCCAAGATTCAGGGGCGGGAAACACCATATATTTT. Its protein product is CASSQDSGAGNTIYF. This chain connects TRBV4-1 to TRBJ1-3, with a tentative D call TRBD1 (6 bases). V shed 0 bases and J shed 4 bases, with 10 bases lying between them. The CDR3 contains 15 residues. CDR1 and CDR2 from the germline V gene are MGHRA and YSYEKL.

The genes are TRBV6-5 and TRBJ2-5; D unresolved. The CDR3 has 13 amino acids. The V gene lost 8 bases and the J gene lost 1 base, with 11 bases spanning the gap. The V gene's germline CDR1 is MNHEY and CDR2 SVGAGI. For the CDR3, the DNA is TGTGCCAGCTCCCATGGAGTCCAAGAGACCCAGTACTTC. This encodes CASSHGVQETQYF.

V and J are TRBV19 and TRBJ2-3, with 9 nucleotides matching TRBD2. This CDR3 region has 16 residues. J gave up 6 bases and V 4 bases, and 11 bases lay outside the gene matches. Germline V gene sequence: CDR1 LNHDA, CDR2 SQIVND (reference sequence). The DNA of the CDR3 is TGTGCCAGTAGTACGCGGGGGGGCAGTTTTGGGGATACGCAGTATTTT. Amino acid sequence: CASSTRGGSFGDTQYF.

V is TRBV5-6 and J is TRBJ2-2; 8 bases are a match to TRBD1. Looked up from germline, CDR1 is SGHDT and CDR2 is YYEEEE. The CDR3 runs to 15 residues. Losses at the gene ends were 2 bases for V and 1 base for J; bases not matched to a gene: 1. This chain's CDR3 is CASSFRGLNTGELFF. The CDR3 nucleotides are TGTGCCAGCAGCTTCAGGGGGCTGAACACCGGGGAGCTGTTTTTT. The whole variable domain, filled in from reference TRBV5-6 and TRBJ2-2, reads DAGVTQSPTHLIKTRGQQVTLRCSPKSGHDTVSWYQQALGQGPQFIFQYYEEEERQRGNFPDRFSGHQFPNYSSELNVNALLLGDSALYLCASSFRGLNTGELFFGEGSRLTVL.

The chain is built from TRBV5-4 and TRBJ2-7; 8 nucleotides match TRBD1. V shed 2 bases, J shed 6 bases, and the junction held 1 base outside the gene matches. CDR1 and CDR2 from the germline V gene are SGHNT and YYREEE (reference sequence). The length of the CDR3 is 12 residues. The CDR3 spells CASSFGQGEQYF. In DNA form, the CDR3 reads TGTGCCAGCAGCTTCGGACAGGGCGAGCAGTACTTC.